This TCR beta chain was sequenced for a study of T cells in Graves' hyperthyroidism and ophthalmopathy. Amplification of TCR beta CDR3 regions was performed using RNA transcripts as template. Primed by the HTBI set, a first-round RT-PCR was run on the TCR CDR3. TCRdb called the multiplex PCR reads again in MiXCR, with one record for every CDR3 protein. The sample records fewer than 850,000 distinct CDR3 sequences, about 18% being singletons. Study-wide findings and caveats: Prediction of ophthalmopathy progression came a median approximately 6.5 months pre-onset. Most expanded thyroid clonotypes above 0.001 also appeared in blood.

Using roughly 9.4 ml of fresh peripheral blood, PBMCs were prepared. With respect to this clonotype: Its cognate antigen is unknown.

The sequence was obtained from a man aged 45-65 years with Graves' hyperthyroidism. Sequencing was performed on blood.

The CDR3: CASSIGTSGGWANEQFF. CDR3 coding DNA: TGTGCCAGTAGTATAGGGACTAGCGGGGGGTGGGCCAATGAGCAGTTCTTC. The chain employs TRBV19 and TRBJ2-1, with 14 bases that match TRBD2. CDR1 LNHDA and CDR2 SQIVND come from the germline V gene (reference sequence). V gave up 1 base and J gave up 6 bases; unmatched junction bases: 5. The CDR3 length is 17 residues.